Listed below are T cell receptor beta chains from one sample, sequenced in a study of technical replicates of blood from several donors. Sequencing used immunoSEQ multiplex PCR; TCRdb keeps in-frame clones, though not all of them. The sample has under 75,000 clones, around 87% seen once. Sequencing was done on a sample of PBMCs. The source of these receptors is a human donor in good health. Some clones in this sample may be carry-over from other donors' samples. The CDR3 runs from the conserved cysteine through the conserved F or W. D genes are given only for firm matches. A row's size may be missing; if present it is once, few, many or a size class.

cdr3_nt,cdr3_aa,v_call,d_call,j_call,clone_size
TGTGCCAGCAGTGACGAGGGGGCCTCAAATGAGCAGTTCTTC,CASSDEGASNEQFF,TRBV2,TRBD1,TRBJ2-1,-
TGCGCCAGCAGCCCGCTCCAAACCAGGGGCATTCAGTACTTC,CASSPLQTRGIQYF,TRBV5-1,-,TRBJ2-4,-
TGTGCCTGGAGCGGGGCTAGCGGCCCCCTGGGGGAAGAGACCCAGTACTTC,CAWSGASGPLGEETQYF,TRBV30,TRBD2,TRBJ2-5,-
TGCGCCAGCAGCTTGGGACAGGGGCACACCGGGGAGCTGTTTTTT,CASSLGQGHTGELFF,TRBV5-1,TRBD1,TRBJ2-2,-
TGTGCCAGCAGAACGAGACTAGCGGGAGGGGCGAGGGACAATGAGCAGTTCTTC,CASRTRLAGGARDNEQFF,TRBV27,TRBD2,TRBJ2-1,-
TGTGCCAGCAGCCACGGGAACAGGGGGCAGGGTGAAAAACTGTTTTTT,CASSHGNRGQGEKLFF,TRBV11-1,TRBD1,TRBJ1-4,-
TGTGCCACCAGCAGACTGAGTTACACCGGGGAGCTGTTTTTT,CATSRLSYTGELFF,TRBV15,-,TRBJ2-2,once
TGTGCCAGCTCACCACGACAGGGGTCCTACTCTGGGGCCAACGTCCTGACTTTC,CASSPRQGSYSGANVLTF,TRBV18,TRBD1,TRBJ2-6,-
TGCGCCAGCAGCCAAGGAAGGACTGCCTCCTACGAGCAGTACTTC,CASSQGRTASYEQYF,TRBV4-1,-,TRBJ2-7,-
TGCGCCAGCAGCACGCGGACTAGCGGGGGTGATGAGCAGTTCTTC,CASSTRTSGGDEQFF,TRBV5-1,TRBD2,TRBJ2-1,-
TGTGCCAGCAGACGGGGAGAACTCTACAATGAGCAGTTCTTC,CASRRGELYNEQFF,TRBV6-5,-,TRBJ2-1,-
TGCAGCGTTGCTGGACTAGCGGGGGGTTACGCAGGCAATGAGCAGTTCTTC,CSVAGLAGGYAGNEQFF,TRBV29-1,TRBD2,TRBJ2-1,-
TGTGCCAGCAGGAAAGAAGGGGCAGGGCAAGAGACCCAGTACTTC,CASRKEGAGQETQYF,TRBV7-8,-,TRBJ2-5,-
TGCGCCAGCAGCTTGTACAGGGAGAACACTGAAGCTTTCTTT,CASSLYRENTEAFF,TRBV5-1,-,TRBJ1-1,-
TGTGCCATCAGTGAGTCGAGTAGCGGGGGACTTAGGAACACCGGGGAGCTGTTTTTT,CAISESSSGGLRNTGELFF,TRBV10-3,TRBD2,TRBJ2-2,-
TGTGCCTGGAGCGGGATTTTCTCTGGAAACACCATATATTTT,CAWSGIFSGNTIYF,TRBV30,-,TRBJ1-3,once
TGTGCCAGCAGCAACCAGAAATACGAGCAGTACTTC,CASSNQKYEQYF,TRBV7-9,-,TRBJ2-7,-
TGTGCCAGCAGCTTAGGAGGGAACACCGGGGAGCTGTTTTTT,CASSLGGNTGELFF,TRBV7-6,-,TRBJ2-2,-
TGTGCCAGCAGCTTAGCGCAAGGGGACGAGCAGTACTTC,CASSLAQGDEQYF,TRBV7-7,-,TRBJ2-7,-
TGTGCCAGCAGTTACTCCACAGGGTTCAACTCACCCCTCCACTTT,CASSYSTGFNSPLHF,TRBV6-5,-,TRBJ1-6,-
TGTGCCAGCAGCTTACGGTCATCCTCGGATTCACCCCTCCACTTT,CASSLRSSSDSPLHF,TRBV7-2,-,TRBJ1-6,medium-sized
TGCAGCGTTGAAGAGCTAAGAACAGATGAGCAGTTCTTC,CSVEELRTDEQFF,TRBV29-1,-,TRBJ2-1,-
TGCAGTGCTAGACTAGACCCTTCTATCCTCTTC,CSARLDPSILF,TRBV20-1,-,TRBJ2-1,-
TGCGCCAGCAGCTTGGGATTGCAGGGAACTAACTATGGCTACACCTTC,CASSLGLQGTNYGYTF,TRBV5-1,-,TRBJ1-2,-
TGTGCCAGCAGCTCCCACGATAGCCCTTCCAATCAGCCCCAGCATTTT,CASSSHDSPSNQPQHF,TRBV11-3,-,TRBJ1-5,-
TGTGCCAGCAGCCCTAGGGGGACTAGGTGGGGCACCGGGGAGCTGTTTTTT,CASSPRGTRWGTGELFF,TRBV7-2,TRBD2,TRBJ2-2,-
TGTGCCAGCAGGCGCGGGGGGTACAATGAGCAGTTCTTC,CASRRGGYNEQFF,TRBV28,TRBD2,TRBJ2-1,-
TGCGCCAGCAGCCAAGCGGACAGGGAAAACACTGAAGCTTTCTTT,CASSQADRENTEAFF,TRBV4-1,TRBD1,TRBJ1-1,once
TGCGCCAGCAGTATTGGGGGAGGGCCATCCGGGGAGCTGTTTTTT,CASSIGGGPSGELFF,TRBV5-1,TRBD2,TRBJ2-2,-
TGTGCCAGCAGCCCAACGACTGTGGATAATGAGCAGTTCTTC,CASSPTTVDNEQFF,TRBV16,-,TRBJ2-1,-
TGTGCCAGCAGTTTATCGGGGGGACAGGGGGGCTCCTACGAGCAGTACTTC,CASSLSGGQGGSYEQYF,TRBV27,TRBD1,TRBJ2-7,-
TGTGCCAGCAGCCTAGTGGGCAGAGGAAACACCATATATTTT,CASSLVGRGNTIYF,TRBV7-8,-,TRBJ1-3,-
TGCAGCGTTGCGGCCAGGGGTGGTGGCTACACCTTC,CSVAARGGGYTF,TRBV29-1,-,TRBJ1-2,-
TGTGCCAGCAGCCCACGACAGAGAAACTATGGCTACACCTTC,CASSPRQRNYGYTF,TRBV7-2,-,TRBJ1-2,few
TGTGCCATCAGTTTCGGGATTGGTGCTTACGAGCAGTACTTC,CAISFGIGAYEQYF,TRBV10-3,-,TRBJ2-7,-
TGTGCCGGGGGGACAGGGACCTTC,CAGGTGTF,TRBV30,TRBD1,TRBJ1-2,-
TGTGCCATCAGTGATACGGGACTAGCGGGGGTCACAGATACGCAGTATTTT,CAISDTGLAGVTDTQYF,TRBV10-3,TRBD2,TRBJ2-3,-
TGTGCCAGCAGTGATGCAGACACCGGTGGCTACACCTTC,CASSDADTGGYTF,TRBV6-4,-,TRBJ1-2,medium-sized
TGTGCCAGCAGCTTTGTAAGGAGCCACGAGCAGTACTTC,CASSFVRSHEQYF,TRBV7-2,-,TRBJ2-7,-